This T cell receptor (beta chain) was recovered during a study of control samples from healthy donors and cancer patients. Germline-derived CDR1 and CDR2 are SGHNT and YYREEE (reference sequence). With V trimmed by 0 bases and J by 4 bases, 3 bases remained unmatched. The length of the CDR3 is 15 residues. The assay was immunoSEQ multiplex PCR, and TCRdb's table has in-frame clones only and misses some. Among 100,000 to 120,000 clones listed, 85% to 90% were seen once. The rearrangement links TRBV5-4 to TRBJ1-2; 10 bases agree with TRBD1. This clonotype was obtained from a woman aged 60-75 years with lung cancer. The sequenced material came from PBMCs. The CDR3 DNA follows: TGTGCCAGCAGCTTGGCCCGGGACAGGGGCTATGGCTACACCTTC. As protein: CASSLARDRGYGYTF.